This T cell receptor beta chain was sequenced in a study of long-term antiretroviral therapy in people with HIV. General study points: Versus controls, repertoires in people with HIV had narrower CDR3 length ranges. Blood was collected between 2004 and 2017, possibly under older ART regimens.

Per donor, a minimum of one pre-ART and a minimum of two post-ART PBMC samples were available. Germline V gene lookup returns CDR1 MNHEY and CDR2 SMNVEV (reference sequence). The CDR3 has 12 residues. V gave up 2 bases and J gave up 8 bases, with 7 bases separating them. At survey level, the immunoSEQ assay was run in its v3.0 version. Target depth was about 35,000-55,000 T-cell genomes per sample. Repertoires were generated with immunoSEQ multiplex PCR, while TCRdb's copy carries only in-frame clones and drops some. The profile shows tens of thousands of clones, about 93% of them singletons. Details on this clone: Its matching antigen is unknown.

This chain links TRBV27 with TRBJ2-1; possible D gene TRBD2, 5 bases. The source material was unsorted PBMCs, sampled 5.2 years after starting antiretroviral therapy. This TCR derives from a woman aged 40 to 50 with HIV. The CDR3 is CASSLGGYEQFF. Here the CDR3 DNA reads TGTGCCAGCAGTTTAGGCGGGTATGAGCAGTTCTTC.